A selection of T cell receptor beta chains follows, all from one sample in a study of CD8+CD57+ T cells in acquired aplastic anemia. From the reads, TCRdb called clonotypes with MiXCR, one entry per CDR3 protein. The sample has 150,000 to 200,000 distinct CDR3 sequences; around 48% are singletons. The material sequenced was sorted CD4+, CD8+, or CD8+CD57+ T cells (not recorded which) from PBMCs. These receptors originate from a human donor with aplastic anemia. The CDR3 runs from the conserved cysteine through the conserved F or W. The D gene is left open where the match is weak. Size tells how often a clone was seen (once, few, many) or the class of an expanded clone, and some rows leave it out.

>NA|TRBJ2-1|TRBV29-1|TRBD1
CSVEDRERYNEQFF
TGCAGCGTTGAGGACAGGGAGAGATACAATGAGCAGTTCTTC
>NA|TRBJ1-3|TRBV3-1|NA
CASSQVTRKANTIYF
TGTGCCAGCAGCCAAGTAACCAGGAAGGCAAACACCATATATTTT
>NA|TRBJ1-1|TRBV7-8|NA
CASSTGWGNTEAFF
TGTGCCAGCAGTACCGGGTGGGGGAACACTGAAGCTTTCTTT
>NA|TRBJ1-1|TRBV19|NA
CASNAFTGADAFF
TGTGCCAGTAACGCCTTTACTGGGGCTGATGCTTTCTTT
>NA|TRBJ2-7|TRBV2|NA
CASIKKDGIYEQYF
TGTGCCAGCATAAAAAAGGACGGGATCTACGAGCAGTACTTC
>many|TRBJ2-7|TRBV20-1|NA
CSARDIGELYEQYF
TGCAGTGCTAGAGATATCGGGGAGCTCTACGAGCAGTACTTC
>NA|TRBJ2-3|TRBV9|NA
CASSQTGDTQYF
TGTGCCAGCAGCCAAACGGGGGATACGCAGTATTTT
>NA|TRBJ1-1|TRBV20-1|TRBD1
CSARDRGWVTEAFF
TGCAGTGCTAGGGACAGGGGATGGGTCACTGAAGCTTTCTTT
>NA|TRBJ2-7|TRBV2|NA
CASSSTTSIYEQYF
TGTGCCAGCAGCTCTACTACTAGTATCTACGAGCAGTACTTC
>once|TRBJ2-3|TRBV6-1|NA
CASSATAGGSSTDTQYF
TGTGCCAGCAGTGCTACGGCTGGCGGATCTAGCACAGATACGCAGTATTTT
>many|TRBJ2-7|TRBV5-1|NA
CASSLSPGGGEQYF
TGCGCCAGCAGCTTGTCGCCAGGGGGAGGTGAGCAGTACTTC
>many|TRBJ2-7|TRBV7-9|NA
CASSLAQSEQYF
TGTGCCAGCAGCTTAGCGCAATCCGAGCAGTACTTC
>NA|TRBJ2-3|TRBV2|NA
CASSPNRRDTQYF
TGTGCCAGCAGTCCTAATCGCCGAGATACGCAGTATTTT
>NA|TRBJ2-5|TRBV7-2|TRBD2
CASSQDPAGGETQYF
TGTGCCAGCAGCCAAGATCCAGCGGGGGGCGAGACCCAGTACTTC
>NA|TRBJ2-3|TRBV9|NA
CASSVGSGERTDTQYF
TGTGCCAGCAGCGTAGGTTCGGGAGAACGCACAGATACGCAGTATTTT
>NA|TRBJ2-1|TRBV25-1|TRBD2
CATKGKRGAYNEQFF
TGTGCCACCAAGGGAAAGCGGGGGGCCTACAATGAGCAGTTCTTC
>NA|TRBJ1-5|TRBV27|NA
CASSRTAAGNQPQHF
TGTGCCAGCAGCCGGACAGCCGCAGGCAATCAGCCCCAGCATTTT
>many|TRBJ2-1|TRBV10-3|NA
CATNQGGNEQFF
TGTGCCACCAACCAAGGGGGTAATGAGCAGTTCTTC
>NA|TRBJ2-5|TRBV19|NA
CASSAAGARQETQNF
TGTGCCAGTAGTGCGGCGGGGGCGAGGCAAGAGACCCAGAACTTC
>many|TRBJ2-5|TRBV9|NA
CASSVSSGRGAQETQYF
TGTGCCAGCAGCGTAAGTAGTGGCAGGGGTGCTCAGGAGACCCAGTACTTC
>many|TRBJ2-7|TRBV2|TRBD1
CAASLGTVPYEQYF
TGTGCCGCCAGCCTGGGGACAGTCCCCTACGAGCAGTACTTC
>NA|TRBJ2-7|TRBV2|TRBD1
CASSAGQGAYYEQYF
TGTGCCAGCAGCGCCGGACAGGGGGCTTACTACGAGCAGTACTTC
>many|TRBJ1-6|TRBV5-1|NA
CASRLGDGSPLHF
TGCGCGAGCCGGCTAGGGGACGGTTCACCCCTCCACTTT
>many|TRBJ1-5|TRBV5-1|NA
CASSLGGLQPQHF
TGCGCCAGCAGCTTGGGCGGGTTGCAGCCCCAGCATTTT